The rows below give T cell receptor beta chains drawn from one sample of a study of chemoradiotherapy in HPV16-positive cancers. Assay used: immunoSEQ multiplex PCR; TCRdb lists only in-frame clones, some missing. This repertoire shows about 12,000 clones, approximately 92% found once; its top ten account for around a fifth. This material consisted of blood, taken from a patient who underwent chemoradiotherapy. The source of these receptors is a human donor with HPV-associated anogenital cancer. Each CDR3 is given with its conserved first and last residue. A D gene is named only where the DNA matches it firmly. Clone size is stated in some rows and not others, as once, few, many or a class when expanded.

v_call,clone_size,j_call,d_call,cdr3_nt,cdr3_aa
TRBV4-1,.,TRBJ1-5,.,TGCGCCAGCAGCCAAGAGAGCGTCGATCAGCCCCAGCATTTT,CASSQESVDQPQHF
TRBV9,.,TRBJ1-5,.,TGTGCCAGCAGCGCCGGGGACGGATTGAATCAGCCCCAGCATTTT,CASSAGDGLNQPQHF
TRBV25-1,.,TRBJ1-1,.,TGTGCCAGCAGTGCCTCAAGCACTGAAGCTTTCTTT,CASSASSTEAFF
TRBV5-1,.,TRBJ2-7,.,TGCGCCAGCAGCTTGTACGGGAACTACGAGCAGTACTTC,CASSLYGNYEQYF
TRBV19,.,TRBJ1-5,.,TGTGCCAGTAGCCCTGCGCCATACAGGGTCCGGAGGATACAGCCCCAGCATTTT,CASSPAPYRVRRIQPQHF
TRBV29-1,.,TRBJ1-5,.,TGCAGCGTTCGGGGGGGGCAGGGTTTCAATCAGCCCCAGCATTTT,CSVRGGQGFNQPQHF
TRBV4-1,once,TRBJ2-1,TRBD2,TGCGCCAGCAGCCAAGTTGGACTAGCGGGGGGGGCCGGCTCCTACAATGAGCAGTTCTTC,CASSQVGLAGGAGSYNEQFF
TRBV28,.,TRBJ1-2,TRBD1,TGTGCCAGCAGACTGGGACAGGGAGGAGGCTACACCTTC,CASRLGQGGGYTF
TRBV7-9,.,TRBJ2-1,TRBD1,TGTGCCAGCAGCACAAACCGGGACAGACTATTCAATGAGCAGTTCTTC,CASSTNRDRLFNEQFF
TRBV4-2,.,TRBJ2-1,.,TGTGCCAGCAGCAATCAGGAGGGGGACCACAATGAGCAGTTCTTC,CASSNQEGDHNEQFF
TRBV28,.,TRBJ1-5,.,TGTGCCAGCAGTTTATTAGGAGGGCGAAATCAGCCCCAGCATTTT,CASSLLGGRNQPQHF
TRBV7-6,.,TRBJ2-7,TRBD1,TGTGCCAGCAGCCTGGGACAGGTTGGGGTGGACGAGCAGTACTTC,CASSLGQVGVDEQYF
TRBV11-3,.,TRBJ2-1,TRBD2,TGTGCCAGCAGCGGAGCGGGGGGGCTGAATGAGCAGTTCTTC,CASSGAGGLNEQFF
TRBV7-8,.,TRBJ1-5,TRBD1,TGTGCCAGCAGATCCGAGACAGGGGGCCATAGCAATCAGCCCCAGCATTTT,CASRSETGGHSNQPQHF
TRBV6-1,.,TRBJ2-5,TRBD2,TGTGCCAGCAGTCGGGAGGGGGGGAAGACCCAGTACTTC,CASSREGGKTQYF
TRBV6-5,.,TRBJ2-3,TRBD2,TGTGCCAGCAGTTACTCGCGCGCGGGAGTCGCAGATACGCAGTATTTT,CASSYSRAGVADTQYF
TRBV6-6,.,TRBJ2-7,.,TGTGCCACCCGGGACTCTTCCTACGAGCAGTACTTC,CATRDSSYEQYF
TRBV7-9,once,TRBJ2-1,TRBD2,TGTGCCAGCAGCCAGGCGGGCGAGCGGGGGAAGCGGTTCTTC,CASSQAGERGKRFF
TRBV18,.,TRBJ2-1,.,TGTGCCAGCTCACCCGCTGCGAAGACCTACAATGAGCAGTTCTTC,CASSPAAKTYNEQFF
TRBV18,.,TRBJ1-5,.,TGTGCCAGCTCAGACTTCGAGAATAGCAATCAGCCCCAGCATTTT,CASSDFENSNQPQHF
TRBV4-3,.,TRBJ2-6,.,TGCGCCAGCAGCCAAGTTTATCGCTCTGGGGCCAACGTCCTGACTTTC,CASSQVYRSGANVLTF
TRBV14,.,TRBJ1-4,.,TGTGCCAGCAGCCAAAGTCGGGGGTGGCGGGAAAAACTGTTTTTT,CASSQSRGWREKLFF
TRBV7-3,.,TRBJ1-5,.,TGTGCCAGCAGCCCGCGTGGGGTACAGGGCGGTCAGCCCCAGCATTTT,CASSPRGVQGGQPQHF
TRBV29-1,.,TRBJ2-5,.,TGCAGCGTTGGGCACAGCCCTCAAGAGACCCAGTACTTC,CSVGHSPQETQYF
TRBV7-2,.,TRBJ2-5,.,TGTGCCAGCAGCTTAGCGGGGGCCGGGGAGACCCAGTACTTC,CASSLAGAGETQYF
TRBV5-5,few,TRBJ2-7,.,TGTGCCAGCAGCTTGGACGGTTACGAGCAGTACTTC,CASSLDGYEQYF
TRBV6-1,.,TRBJ2-2,TRBD2,TGTGCCAGCACCCCTCTAGCGGGTAACACCGGGGAGCTGTTTTTT,CASTPLAGNTGELFF
TRBV6-1,.,TRBJ1-5,TRBD1,TGTGCCAGCAGTTCAGGAGCAGGGGGTTATCAGCCCCAGCATTTT,CASSSGAGGYQPQHF
TRBV9,.,TRBJ2-2,TRBD2,TGTGCCAGCAGCCCCGCGGGAGCCCACACCGGGGAGCTGTTTTTT,CASSPAGAHTGELFF
TRBV7-2,.,TRBJ2-7,.,TGTGCCAGCACCCCGACTCCAGGGATCAACGAGCAGTACTTC,CASTPTPGINEQYF
TRBV2,.,TRBJ2-1,.,TGTGCCAGCAGAGAACTGGCCCCCTCCGAGCAGTTCTTC,CASRELAPSEQFF
TRBV27,.,TRBJ2-5,.,TGTGCCAGCAGCTCTAACAGCCCCCAAGAGACCCAGTACTTC,CASSSNSPQETQYF
TRBV7-8,.,TRBJ2-1,.,TGTGCCAGCAGACGCGCGCCGGCGGATTCCTACAATGAGCAGTTCTTC,CASRRAPADSYNEQFF
TRBV13,.,TRBJ1-4,.,TGTGCCAGCAGCTCCTCGGAGGAGGTTGACAGAACCGCAACTAATGAAAAACTGTTTTTT,CASSSSEEVDRTATNEKLFF
TRBV11-2,.,TRBJ2-3,.,TGTGCCAGCAGCTTAGGACTCCGCACAGATACGCAGTATTTT,CASSLGLRTDTQYF
TRBV19,.,TRBJ2-7,.,TGTGCCAGTAGGACCCAAGGGAAATCCTACGAGCAGTACTTC,CASRTQGKSYEQYF
TRBV6-1,.,TRBJ2-5,.,TGTGCCAGCACCCCCGGGACCGTTAATCTGGCCCAGTACTTC,CASTPGTVNLAQYF
TRBV7-2,.,TRBJ2-5,TRBD1,TGTGCCAGCAGCCGACCAGGGACAGACCGGCAGTACTTC,CASSRPGTDRQYF
TRBV7-2,once,TRBJ1-2,TRBD1,TGTGCCAGCAGCCGCACGTCGGGACAGGGCTATGGCTACACCTTC,CASSRTSGQGYGYTF
TRBV6-1,.,TRBJ2-2,.,TGTGCCAGCAGTGAAAGGGGGGAAACCGGGGAGCTGTTTTTT,CASSERGETGELFF
TRBV2,.,TRBJ1-1,.,TGTGCCAGCAGCGTTACAGGGAGCACTGAAGCTTTCTTT,CASSVTGSTEAFF
TRBV4-3,.,TRBJ1-4,.,TGCGCCAGCAGCCAAGCAGGCATGGGGGCCCAACGGAGGAATGAAAAACTGTTTTTT,CASSQAGMGAQRRNEKLFF
TRBV6-1,once,TRBJ1-2,.,TGTGCCAGCAGTGTAAGGGATGGCTACACCTTC,CASSVRDGYTF
TRBV19,.,TRBJ1-5,TRBD1,TGTGCCAGTCTCCGGGACAGGGGGCTTCGCAATCAGCCCCAGCATTTT,CASLRDRGLRNQPQHF
TRBV29-1,.,TRBJ2-3,.,TGCAGCTCCGAGTCCGCATCGGCCACAGATACGCAGTATTTT,CSSESASATDTQYF
TRBV28,.,TRBJ2-1,.,TGTGCCAGCAGCCCCTTAGGCGGGGTAAGTAGGGATGAGCAGTTCTTC,CASSPLGGVSRDEQFF
TRBV7-3,.,TRBJ2-5,.,TGTGCCAGCAGCCATCATGGGAATCTCCACCCAGAAGAGACCCAGTACTTC,CASSHHGNLHPEETQYF
TRBV28,.,TRBJ1-2,.,TGTGCCAGCAGCTACACCCGGACAGCTAACTATGGCTACACCTTC,CASSYTRTANYGYTF
TRBV6-5,.,TRBJ1-1,.,TGTGCCTGCCGGGGGACTTACACTGAAGCTTTCTTT,CACRGTYTEAFF
TRBV2,.,TRBJ2-7,TRBD1,TGTGCCAGCAGAGTTAATATCCCGGGACAGGGGGCCTACGAGCAGTACTTC,CASRVNIPGQGAYEQYF
TRBV7-2,.,TRBJ2-7,TRBD1,TGTGCCAGCAGCTTTTCCGGGACAGGGGACGAGCAGTACTTC,CASSFSGTGDEQYF
TRBV29-1,.,TRBJ2-6,TRBD1,TGCAGCGTTGAACCGCCGGAGACAGGGCCCTCTGGGGCCAACGTCCTGACTTTC,CSVEPPETGPSGANVLTF
TRBV6-6,few,TRBJ1-5,.,TGTGCCAGCAGTTACAGGTTTGGTAGCAATCAGCCCCAGCATTTT,CASSYRFGSNQPQHF
TRBV9,.,TRBJ2-1,.,TGTGCCAGCAGCGGGAATGAGCAGTTCTTC,CASSGNEQFF
TRBV7-9,.,TRBJ2-5,TRBD1,TGTGCCAGCAGCTCCGGACAGGGGGGAGAGACCCAGTACTTC,CASSSGQGGETQYF